Listed here are 26 T cell receptor beta chains from one sample, sequenced in a study of glioma-infiltrating T cells after dendritic cell vaccination. Regarding time point: after dendritic cell vaccination, including at tumor progression/relapse. Clones were read by immunoSEQ multiplex PCR, and TCRdb kept only the in-frame ones, dropping some. This table has roughly 80,000 clones, about nine tenths appearing once. Sample: blood, taken after dendritic cell vaccination. Every receptor here comes from a human donor with glioblastoma.

J is TRBJ2-1 and V is TRBV10-1; 7 bases are shared with TRBD2. This CDR3 has 16 amino acids. The V and J ends lost 4 bases and 3 bases, in that order; junction bases with no gene match: 9. Germline V gene data show CDR1 as WNHNN and CDR2 as SYGVQD (reference sequence). Written as DNA, the CDR3 is TGCGCCAGCAGTGGGGCATTCGGGACTATCTACAATGAGCAGTTCTTC. Protein product: CASSGAFGTIYNEQFF.

The chain has TRBV19 and TRBJ1-4, with TRBD1 as a possible D gene (5 bases). Germline-derived CDR1 and CDR2 are LNHDA and SQIVND (reference sequence). Trimming removed 1 base from V and 7 bases from J, with 13 bases in between. CDR3 length equals 15 residues. Here the CDR3 DNA reads TGTGCCAGTAGTATAGTGCAGGGTCTAAGTGAAAAACTGTTTTTT. It specifies CASSIVQGLSEKLFF.

This chain links TRBV2 with TRBJ2-5; 9 bases align to TRBD2. Near its end, the DNA agrees better with TRBJ2-7, so the J call may be wrong. Germline V gives CDR1 SNHLY, CDR2 FYNNEI. This CDR3 has 21 residues. The CDR3: CASSEPGLAGLSALNHYEQYF. The DNA of the CDR3 is TGTGCCAGCAGTGAGCCGGGTCTAGCGGGATTGTCGGCACTGAACCACTACGAGCAGTACTTC.

The table lists this clone with a count of one. The CDR3 protein is CASRGGLANNEQFF. CDR3 coding DNA: TGTGCCAGCAGGGGCGGACTAGCAAACAATGAGCAGTTCTTC. V is TRBV6-5 and J is TRBJ2-1; TRBD2 aligns across 8 bases. Unmatched junction bases numbered 6, after V lost 6 bases and J lost 5 bases. The CDR3 sequence is 14 residues long. Germline CDR1 and CDR2: MNHEY and SVGAGI.

Turning to this clone: A read error may account for a junction end that differs from germline. The J gene is TRBJ2-1, the V gene TRBV5-4; no firm D call. Germline-derived CDR1 and CDR2 are SGHNT and YYREEE (reference sequence). There are 15 residues in the CDR3. The CDR3 DNA is TGTGCCAGCAGCTTGGGGCGGCACTCCAACAATGAGCAGTTCTTC. Its protein product is CASSLGRHSNNEQFF. Full variable domain (missing parts from reference TRBV5-4 and TRBJ2-1): ETGVTQSPTHLIKTRGQQVTLRCSSQSGHNTVSWYQQALGQGPQFIFQYYREEENGRGNFPPRFSGLQFPNYSSELNVNALELDDSALYLCASSLGRHSNNEQFFGPGTRLTVL.

V is TRBV5-1 and J is TRBJ2-5, with a tentative D call TRBD1 (6 bases). This CDR3 has 12 residues. The ends were cut back, 7 bases at V and 1 base at J, with 8 bases in the middle. Germline CDR1 and CDR2: SGHRS and YFSETQ. The CDR3 is CASGGGQETQYF. CDR3 nucleotide sequence: TGCGCCAGCGGGGGCGGCCAAGAGACCCAGTACTTC. Filled out from reference TRBV5-1 and TRBJ2-5, the complete variable domain reads KAGVTQTPRYLIKTRGQQVTLSCSPISGHRSVSWYQQTPGQGLQFLFEYFSETQRNKGNFPGRFSGRQFSNSRSEMNVSTLELGDSALYLCASGGGQETQYFGPGTRLLVL.

V and J are TRBV5-4 and TRBJ1-3; possibly TRBD1 for D (5 bases). V dropped 3 bases and J dropped 4 bases, with 8 bases sitting between them. Germline CDR1 SGHNT, CDR2 YYREEE (reference sequence). CDR3 length: 13 amino acids. The CDR3 sequence is CASSWTTGNTIYF. The CDR3, as DNA: TGTGCCAGCAGCTGGACAACAGGAAACACCATATATTTT.

V is TRBV28 and J is TRBJ1-4; D ambiguous. V lost 5 bases, J lost 8 bases, and 12 bases lay in between. This CDR3 comprises 13 residues. CDR1 is MDHEN, CDR2 SYDVKM, per germline. The CDR3 loop reads CASSLAAGEKLFF. As DNA, the CDR3 is TGTGCCAGCAGTCTCGCAGCGGGGGAAAAACTGTTTTTT.

The chain employs TRBV6-6 and TRBJ1-2, with D tentatively TRBD1 (5 bases). V was trimmed by 7 bases and J by 0 bases, leaving 18 bases between them. This CDR3 comprises 16 residues. Germline V gene sequence: CDR1 MNHNY, CDR2 SVGAGI (reference sequence). CDR3 amino acids: CASKLLGGSPNYGYTF. CDR3 nucleotides: TGTGCCAGCAAACTCCTGGGGGGGTCCCCTAACTATGGCTACACCTTC.

This chain uses TRBV2 with TRBJ2-5, with 11 nucleotides matching TRBD1. This CDR3 is built from 15 residues. Per germline, CDR1 SNHLY and CDR2 FYNNEI. After removal of 5 bases from V and 4 bases from J, the junction contained 6 bases not matched to a gene. The CDR3 spells CASSTGTGGRETQYF. The CDR3 DNA sequence: TGTGCCAGCAGTACCGGGACAGGGGGTCGAGAGACCCAGTACTTC.

The V call is TRBV12-2, the J call TRBJ2-3; the table calls TRBD1, which could not be checked here. TRBV12-2 is a known pseudogene. This CDR3 is built from 14 residues. CDR3 in amino acids: CASRYLLDREAQYF. CDR3 sequence (DNA): TGTGCAAGTCGCTACCTTCTCGACAGGGAAGCGCAGTATTTT.

V is TRBV9 and J is TRBJ2-4; 7 bases fit TRBD1. The CDR3 loop spans 15 amino acids. CDR1 and CDR2 from the germline V gene are SGDLS and YYNGEE. Unmatched junction bases numbered 6, after V lost 3 bases and J lost 3 bases. This CDR3 is CASSADRADKNIQYF. CDR3 coding DNA: TGTGCCAGCAGCGCTGACAGGGCGGACAAAAACATTCAGTACTTC.

This clone was detected only a few times. Written as DNA, the CDR3 is TGTGCCAGCAGTTACGGTGGGGCAGGGGGTAACGAGCAGTACTTC. Encoded protein: CASSYGGAGGNEQYF. This rearrangement joins TRBV6-6 to TRBJ2-7; 7 positions agree with TRBD1. The CDR3 extends over 15 amino acids. V lost 2 bases and J lost 5; bases outside the gene matches: 9. Germline V CDR1 and CDR2: MNHNY, SVGAGI (reference sequence).

CDR3 amino acids: CASSLAGGNEQYF. CDR3 coding DNA: TGTGCCAGCAGCCTAGCGGGAGGGAACGAGCAGTACTTC. The chain employs TRBV11-3 and TRBJ2-7, with 12 positions matching TRBD2. Trimming at V came to 5 bases and at J to 5 bases, leaving 1 base not matched to a gene. This CDR3 is 13 amino acids long. Germline V gene lookup returns CDR1 SGHNT and CDR2 YENEEA. Together with reference TRBV11-3 and TRBJ2-7, the CDR3 gives the full variable domain: EAGVVQSPRYKIIEKKQPVAFWCNPISGHNTLYWYLQNLGQGPELLIRYENEEAVDDSQLPKDRFSAERLKGVDSTLKIQPAELGDSAVYLCASSLAGGNEQYFGPGTRLTVT.

To note about this clone: This may come from a read error, since a much larger clone is one base off. This chain uses TRBV29-1 with TRBJ1-3; no reliable D call. Germline V gives CDR1 SQVTM, CDR2 ANQGSEA. The CDR3 sequence is 15 residues long. This CDR3 reads CSLDDTSRSGNTIYF. In nucleotides, the CDR3 is TGCAGCCTTGATGATACGTCGCGCTCTGGAAACACCATATATTTT.

This chain links TRBV5-1 with TRBJ2-1, with a weak D call TRBD2 (5 bases). The ends were cut back, 2 bases at V and 2 bases at J, with 8 bases in the middle. CDR3 length equals 14 residues. The germline V gene has CDR1 SGHRS and CDR2 YFSETQ. The CDR3 DNA is TGCGCCAGCAGCTTAGCGGCTACCTACAATGAGCAGTTCTTC. The encoded protein is CASSLAATYNEQFF.

The rearrangement uses TRBV10-3 and TRBJ2-6; a weak D match, TRBD1 (5 bases). The germline V gene encodes CDR1 ENHRY and CDR2 SYGVKD. The length of the CDR3 is 16 residues. V shed 5 bases and J shed 0 bases, with 11 bases lying between them. This chain's CDR3 is CAISQGAFSGANVLTF. DNA of the CDR3: TGTGCCATCAGTCAAGGGGCCTTCTCTGGGGCCAACGTCCTGACTTTC.

V gene TRBV5-5 combines with J gene TRBJ1-2; 7 nucleotides line up with TRBD1. The CDR3 has 15 residues. The V gene end was trimmed by 3 bases and the J gene end by 7 bases; junction bases not matched to a gene: 12. CDR1 is SGHKS and CDR2 is YYEKEE in the germline V gene (reference sequence). For the CDR3, the DNA is TGTGCCAGCAGCTCAATCCAACGGACAGGAAGTGGCTACACCTTC. Its translation: CASSSIQRTGSGYTF.

V is TRBV9 and J is TRBJ2-7; D may be TRBD2 (6 bases). Trimming removed 3 bases at V and 0 bases at J, with 10 bases between. The CDR3 contains 14 residues. Germline CDR1 is SGDLS and CDR2 is YYNGEE. Here the CDR3 reads CASSAGLNSYEQYF. CDR3 DNA: TGTGCCAGCAGCGCGGGACTTAACTCCTACGAGCAGTACTTC.

This chain connects TRBV6-4 to TRBJ1-1, with D possibly matching TRBD1 (6 bases). Germline V gene data show CDR1 as MRHNA and CDR2 as SNTAGT. V was pared by 6 bases and J by 1 base, with 9 bases between. The CDR3 is made up of 13 amino acids. Here the CDR3 reads CASSQQGNTEAFF. In DNA, the CDR3 is TGTGCCAGCAGCCAACAGGGGAACACTGAAGCTTTCTTT.

This clone was seen only once. The rearrangement uses TRBV27 and TRBJ1-2; D remains ambiguous. V lost 2 bases and J lost 3, with 13 bases in between. The CDR3 is 15 residues long. Looked up from germline, CDR1 is MNHEY and CDR2 is SMNVEV (reference sequence). CDR3 bases: TGTGCCAGCAGTTTAAGAGGGTTCTTGGACTATGGCTACACCTTC. This encodes CASSLRGFLDYGYTF.

V usage is TRBV11-3 and J usage is TRBJ1-5, with D maybe TRBD1 (5 bases). This CDR3 is built from 14 residues. The V gene lost 1 base and the J gene lost 11 bases, with 15 bases spanning the gap. Germline loops: CDR1 SGHNT, CDR2 YENEEA. CDR3 bases: TGTGCCAGCAGCTTAGCAGGGATCTCACGGGCCCAGCATTTT. Translation gives CASSLAGISRAQHF.

The rearrangement uses TRBV13 and TRBJ1-1, with unresolved D. CDR1 is PRHDT, CDR2 FYEKMQ, per germline (reference sequence). CDR3 size: 13 residues. V was pared by 5 bases and J by 1 base, with 8 bases between. This CDR3 reads CASSDSGNTEAFF. In DNA form, the CDR3 reads TGTGCCAGCAGCGATTCGGGGAACACTGAAGCTTTCTTT.

This rearrangement joins TRBV4-1 to TRBJ1-5; D not resolved. V dropped 0 bases and J dropped 2 bases, with 17 bases sitting between them. CDR3 length equals 18 residues. Germline V CDR1 and CDR2: MGHRA, YSYEKL. The CDR3 DNA sequence: TGCGCCAGCAGCCAAGATGGTTGGGCAGACAAAGGCAATCAGCCCCAGCATTTT. Protein product: CASSQDGWADKGNQPQHF.

CDR3 sequence (DNA): TGTGCCAGCAGCCCCTCCGGGACTAGCAATGAGCAGTTCTTC. Amino acids: CASSPSGTSNEQFF. V usage is TRBV7-2 and J usage is TRBJ2-1; 8 positions agree with TRBD2. The CDR3 has 14 residues. CDR1 and CDR2 from the germline V gene are SGHTA and FQGNSA. The V and J ends lost 5 bases and 6 bases, in that order; junction bases with no gene match: 6.

The rearrangement uses TRBV19 and TRBJ1-6; TRBD1 matches 7 bases. The germline gives CDR1 LNHDA, CDR2 SQIVND (reference sequence). V lost 10 bases, J lost 7 bases, and 7 bases stayed unmatched. CDR3 size: 13 residues. CDR3 in DNA: TGTGCCACCCAACAGGGGAAGAATTCACCCCTCCACTTT. It is translated as CATQQGKNSPLHF.